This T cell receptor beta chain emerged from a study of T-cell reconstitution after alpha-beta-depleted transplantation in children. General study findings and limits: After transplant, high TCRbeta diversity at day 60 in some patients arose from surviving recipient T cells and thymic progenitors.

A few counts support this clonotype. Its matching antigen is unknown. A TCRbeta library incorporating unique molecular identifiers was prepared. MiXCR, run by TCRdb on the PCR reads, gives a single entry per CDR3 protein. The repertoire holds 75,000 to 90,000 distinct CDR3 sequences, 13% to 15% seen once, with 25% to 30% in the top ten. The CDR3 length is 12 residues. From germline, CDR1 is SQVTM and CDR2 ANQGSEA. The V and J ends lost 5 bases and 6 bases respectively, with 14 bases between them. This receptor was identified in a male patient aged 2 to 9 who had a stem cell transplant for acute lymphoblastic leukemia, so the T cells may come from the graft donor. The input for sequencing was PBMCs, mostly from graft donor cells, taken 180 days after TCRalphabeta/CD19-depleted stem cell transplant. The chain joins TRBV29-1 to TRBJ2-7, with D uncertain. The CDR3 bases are TGCAGCGTTAGGCAGACATACGGCGAGCAGTACTTC. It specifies CSVRQTYGEQYF.